This T cell receptor (beta chain) appears in the sequencing data of a study of T cell repertoires in cytomegalovirus infection. Study-wide points: Using cumulative public TCR beta family frequency, the authors identified those who carried CMV together with the relevant HLA. Ex vivo, HLA-C-restricted CMV-specific TCR beta clonotypes prevailed over the rest of the response.

TCRdb re-called the reads with MiXCR, one entry per CDR3 protein. Here the sample spans around 260,000 distinct CDR3 sequences, 8% to 9.5% being singletons. CDR1 and CDR2 (germline): LNHNV, YYDKDF (reference sequence). CDR3 length: 14 amino acids. Unmatched junction bases numbered 3, after V lost 1 base and J lost 4 bases. Note on this clonotype: The target antigen is unknown.

This chain joins TRBV15 and TRBJ1-1; TRBD1 matches 7 bases. The source material was PBMCs. The receptor's source is a human donor in good health (CMV status not recorded). Some clones in this sample may be carry-over from other donors' samples. This CDR3 reads CATSRVAGGTEAFF. CDR3 nucleotide sequence: TGTGCCACCAGCAGAGTCGCAGGGGGCACTGAAGCTTTCTTT.